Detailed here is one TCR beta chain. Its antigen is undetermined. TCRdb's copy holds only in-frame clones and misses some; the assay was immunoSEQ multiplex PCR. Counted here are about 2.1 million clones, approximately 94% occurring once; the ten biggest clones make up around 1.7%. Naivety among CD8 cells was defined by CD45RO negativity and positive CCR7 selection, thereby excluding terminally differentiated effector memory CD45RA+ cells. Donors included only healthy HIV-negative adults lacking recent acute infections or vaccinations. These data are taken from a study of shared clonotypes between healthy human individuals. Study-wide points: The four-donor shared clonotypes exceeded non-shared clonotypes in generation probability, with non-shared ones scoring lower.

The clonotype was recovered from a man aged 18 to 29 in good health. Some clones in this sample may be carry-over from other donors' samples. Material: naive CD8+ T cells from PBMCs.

The CDR3 coding sequence is TGTGCCAGCAGCCAGACCTACGGGGGGAATGGCAATCAGCCCCAGCATTTT. This gives the protein CASSQTYGGNGNQPQHF. The chain combines TRBV4-2 with TRBJ1-5; the D gene is possibly TRBD1 (5 bases). The V gene lost 3 bases and the J gene lost 2 bases, with 17 bases spanning the gap. The germline V gene has CDR1 LGHNA and CDR2 YNFKEQ. CDR3 length: 17 residues.